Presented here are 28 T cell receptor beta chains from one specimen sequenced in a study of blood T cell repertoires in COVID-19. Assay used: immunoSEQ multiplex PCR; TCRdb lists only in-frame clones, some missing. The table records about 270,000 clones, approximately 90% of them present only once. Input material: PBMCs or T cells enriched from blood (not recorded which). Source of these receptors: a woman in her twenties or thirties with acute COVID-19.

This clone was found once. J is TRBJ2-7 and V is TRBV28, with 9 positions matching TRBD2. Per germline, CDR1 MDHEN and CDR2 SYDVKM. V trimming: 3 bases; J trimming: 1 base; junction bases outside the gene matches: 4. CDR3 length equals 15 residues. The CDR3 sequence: CASSLGLAGSYEQYF. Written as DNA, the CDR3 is TGTGCCAGCAGTTTGGGGCTAGCGGGATCCTACGAGCAGTACTTC.

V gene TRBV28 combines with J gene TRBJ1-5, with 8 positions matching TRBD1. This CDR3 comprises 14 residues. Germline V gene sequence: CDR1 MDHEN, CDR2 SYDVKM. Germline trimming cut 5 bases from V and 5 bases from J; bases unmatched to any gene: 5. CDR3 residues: CASSTDRAYQPQHF. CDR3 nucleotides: TGTGCCAGCAGTACGGACAGGGCGTATCAGCCCCAGCATTTT. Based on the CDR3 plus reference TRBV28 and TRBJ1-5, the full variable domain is DVKVTQSSRYLVKRTGEKVFLECVQDMDHENMFWYRQDPGLGLRLIYFSYDVKMKEKGDIPEGYSVSREKKERFSLILESASTNQTSMYLCASSTDRAYQPQHFGDGTRLSIL.

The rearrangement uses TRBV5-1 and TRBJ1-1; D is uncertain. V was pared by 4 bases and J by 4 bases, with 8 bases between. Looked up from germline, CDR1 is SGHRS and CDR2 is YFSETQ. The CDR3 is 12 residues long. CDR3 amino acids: CASSEPGTEAFF. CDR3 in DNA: TGCGCCAGCAGCGAACCGGGCACTGAAGCTTTCTTT.

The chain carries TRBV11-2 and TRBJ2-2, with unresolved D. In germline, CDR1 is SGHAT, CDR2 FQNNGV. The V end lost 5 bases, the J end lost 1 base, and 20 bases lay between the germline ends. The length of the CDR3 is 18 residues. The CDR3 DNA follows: TGTGCCAGCAGCCCGCCGTTTGGAGACTGGAAGAACACCGGGGAGCTGTTTTTT. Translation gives CASSPPFGDWKNTGELFF. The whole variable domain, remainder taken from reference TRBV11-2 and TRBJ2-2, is EAGVAQSPRYKIIEKRQSVAFWCNPISGHATLYWYQQILGQGPKLLIQFQNNGVVDDSQLPKDRFSAERLKGVDSTLKIQPAKLEDSAVYLCASSPPFGDWKNTGELFFGEGSRLTVL.

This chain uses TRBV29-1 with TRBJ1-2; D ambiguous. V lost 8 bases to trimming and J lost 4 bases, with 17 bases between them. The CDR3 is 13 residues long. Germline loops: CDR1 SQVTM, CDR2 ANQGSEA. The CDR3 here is CSPATGIGYGYTF. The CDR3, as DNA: TGCAGCCCCGCCACGGGGATCGGCTATGGCTACACCTTC.

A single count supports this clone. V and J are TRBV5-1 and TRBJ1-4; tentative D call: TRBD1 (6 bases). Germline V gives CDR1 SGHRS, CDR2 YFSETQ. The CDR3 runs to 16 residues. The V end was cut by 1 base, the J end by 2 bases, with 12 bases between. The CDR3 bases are TGCGCCAGCAGCTTGACAGGGACCGCGACTAATGAAAAACTGTTTTTT. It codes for CASSLTGTATNEKLFF.

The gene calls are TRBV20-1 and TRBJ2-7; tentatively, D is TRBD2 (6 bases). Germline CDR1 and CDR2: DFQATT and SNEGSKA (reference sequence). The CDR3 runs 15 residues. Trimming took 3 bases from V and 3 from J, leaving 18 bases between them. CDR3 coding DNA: TGCAGTGCTAGTGGATGGGGGGACCTCCTCTACGAGCAGTACTTC. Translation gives CSASGWGDLLYEQYF.

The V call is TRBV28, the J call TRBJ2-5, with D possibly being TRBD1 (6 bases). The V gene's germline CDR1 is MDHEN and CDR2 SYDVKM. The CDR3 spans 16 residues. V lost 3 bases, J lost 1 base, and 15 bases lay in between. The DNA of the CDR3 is TGTGCCAGCAGTTTGGCTATTACAGGGTTCCAAGAGACCCAGTACTTC. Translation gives CASSLAITGFQETQYF.

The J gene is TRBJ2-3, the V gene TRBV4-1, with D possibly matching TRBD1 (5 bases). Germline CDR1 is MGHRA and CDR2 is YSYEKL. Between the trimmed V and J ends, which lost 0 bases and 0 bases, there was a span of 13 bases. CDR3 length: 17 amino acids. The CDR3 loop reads CASSQEGPAPSTDTQYF. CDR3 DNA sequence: TGCGCCAGCAGCCAAGAGGGGCCTGCCCCTAGCACAGATACGCAGTATTTT.

The DNA for the CDR3 is TGCAGCGTTGAAGATCGGACAGGATGGCAGTACTTC. It encodes CSVEDRTGWQYF. The chain has TRBV29-1 and TRBJ2-7, with 7 bases that match TRBD1. Per the germline V gene, CDR1 is SQVTM and CDR2 is ANQGSEA. The CDR3 covers 12 residues. Unmatched junction bases numbered 5, after V lost 0 bases and J lost 9 bases.

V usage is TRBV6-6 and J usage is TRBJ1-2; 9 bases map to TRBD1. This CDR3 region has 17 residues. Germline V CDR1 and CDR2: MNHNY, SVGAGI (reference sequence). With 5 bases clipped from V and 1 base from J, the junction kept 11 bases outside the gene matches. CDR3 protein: CASSPGTGPPFNYGYTF. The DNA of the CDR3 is TGTGCCAGCAGTCCCGGGACAGGGCCCCCTTTTAACTATGGCTACACCTTC.

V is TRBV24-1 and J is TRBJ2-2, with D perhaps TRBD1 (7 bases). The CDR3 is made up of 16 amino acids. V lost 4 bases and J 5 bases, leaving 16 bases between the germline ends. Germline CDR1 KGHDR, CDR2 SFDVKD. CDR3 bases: TGTGCCACCAGTGAGGGGGGACAGATCAGGACCGGGGAGCTGTTTTTT. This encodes CATSEGGQIRTGELFF.

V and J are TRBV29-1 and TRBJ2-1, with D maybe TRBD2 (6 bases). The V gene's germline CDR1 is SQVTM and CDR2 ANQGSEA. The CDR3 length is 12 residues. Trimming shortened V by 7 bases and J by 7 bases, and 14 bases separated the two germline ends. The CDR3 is CSGGGPGNEQFF. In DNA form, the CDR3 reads TGCAGCGGCGGAGGGCCGGGTAATGAGCAGTTCTTC.

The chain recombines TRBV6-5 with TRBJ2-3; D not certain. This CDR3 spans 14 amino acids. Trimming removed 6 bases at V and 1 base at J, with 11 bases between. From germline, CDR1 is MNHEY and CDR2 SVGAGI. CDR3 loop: CASSLVGGTDTQYF. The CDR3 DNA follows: TGTGCCAGCAGCCTAGTGGGTGGCACAGATACGCAGTATTTT.

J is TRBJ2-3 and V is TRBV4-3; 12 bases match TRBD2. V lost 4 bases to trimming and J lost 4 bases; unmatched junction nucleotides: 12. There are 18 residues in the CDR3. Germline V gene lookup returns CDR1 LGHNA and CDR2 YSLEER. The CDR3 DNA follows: TGCGCCAGCAGCCCCCCGGGCCTAGCGGGAGGGCCGGCAGATACGCAGTATTTT. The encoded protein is CASSPPGLAGGPADTQYF.

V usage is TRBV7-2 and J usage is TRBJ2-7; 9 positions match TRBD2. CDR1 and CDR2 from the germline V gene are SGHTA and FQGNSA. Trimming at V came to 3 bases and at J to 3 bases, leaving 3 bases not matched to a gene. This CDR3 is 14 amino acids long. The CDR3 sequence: CASSLKTSGYEQYF. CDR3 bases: TGTGCCAGCAGCTTGAAGACTAGCGGCTACGAGCAGTACTTC. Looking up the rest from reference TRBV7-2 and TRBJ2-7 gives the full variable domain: GAGVSQSPSNKVTEKGKDVELRCDPISGHTALYWYRQSLGQGLEFLIYFQGNSAPDKSGLPSDRFSAERTGGSVSTLTIQRTQQEDSAVYLCASSLKTSGYEQYFGPGTRLTVT.

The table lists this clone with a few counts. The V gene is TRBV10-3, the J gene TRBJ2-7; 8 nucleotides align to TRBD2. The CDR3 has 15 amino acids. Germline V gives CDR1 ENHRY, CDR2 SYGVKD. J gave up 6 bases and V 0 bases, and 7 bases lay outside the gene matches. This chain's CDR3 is CAISESTGTSSEQYF. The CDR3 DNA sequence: TGTGCCATCAGTGAGTCTACAGGGACTAGTTCCGAGCAGTACTTC.

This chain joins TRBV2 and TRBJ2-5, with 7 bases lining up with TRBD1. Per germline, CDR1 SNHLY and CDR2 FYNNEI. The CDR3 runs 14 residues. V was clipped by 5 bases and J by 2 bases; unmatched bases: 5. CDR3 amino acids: CASSSGTEQETQYF. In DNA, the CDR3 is TGTGCCAGCAGTTCCGGGACAGAACAAGAGACCCAGTACTTC. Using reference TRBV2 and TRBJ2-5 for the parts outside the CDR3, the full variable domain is EPEVTQTPSHQVTQMGQEVILRCVPISNHLYFYWYRQILGQKVEFLVSFYNNEISEKSEIFDDQFSVERPDGSNFTLKIRSTKLEDSAMYFCASSSGTEQETQYFGPGTRLLVL.

DNA for the CDR3: TGTGCCAGCAGTTTAGCTGGGGGTAGCGGGTCCGGGGAGCTGTTTTTT. Its translation is CASSLAGGSGSGELFF. The chain carries TRBV28 and TRBJ2-2; 7 bases line up with TRBD2. V trimming: 2 bases; J trimming: 6 bases; junction bases outside the gene matches: 9. Germline V CDR1 and CDR2: MDHEN, SYDVKM. The CDR3 length is 16 residues.

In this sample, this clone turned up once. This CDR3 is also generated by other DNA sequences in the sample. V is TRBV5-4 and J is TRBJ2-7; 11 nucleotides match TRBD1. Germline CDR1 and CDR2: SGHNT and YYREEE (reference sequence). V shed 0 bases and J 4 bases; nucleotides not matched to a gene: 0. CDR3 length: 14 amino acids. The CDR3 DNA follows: TGTGCCAGCAGCTTGGGGGACAGGGGGTACGAGCAGTACTTC. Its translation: CASSLGDRGYEQYF.

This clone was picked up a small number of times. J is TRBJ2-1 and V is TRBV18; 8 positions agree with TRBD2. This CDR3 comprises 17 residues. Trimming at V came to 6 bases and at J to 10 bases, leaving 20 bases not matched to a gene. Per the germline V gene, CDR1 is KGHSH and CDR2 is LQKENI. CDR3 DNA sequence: TGTGCCAGCTCTCTCTCAAAACCCGGGAGGGTACAATGGGAGCAGTTCTTC. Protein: CASSLSKPGRVQWEQFF.

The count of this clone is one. This CDR3 is CASSASGLAPAVSSYNEQFF. The CDR3 bases are TGTGCCAGCAGCGCCTCGGGACTAGCCCCGGCGGTGAGTTCCTACAATGAGCAGTTCTTC. The rearrangement links TRBV9 to TRBJ2-1; 9 bases are shared with TRBD2. The length of the CDR3 is 20 residues. Germline assignment: CDR1 SGDLS and CDR2 YYNGEE. Trimming removed 3 bases from V and 1 base from J; junction bases left unmatched: 17.

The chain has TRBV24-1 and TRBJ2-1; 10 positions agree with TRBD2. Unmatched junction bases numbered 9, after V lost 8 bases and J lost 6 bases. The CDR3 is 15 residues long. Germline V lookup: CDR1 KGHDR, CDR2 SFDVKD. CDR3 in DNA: TGTGCCACCACTGACCCAGCTAGCGGGGGCAATGAGCAGTTCTTC. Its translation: CATTDPASGGNEQFF.

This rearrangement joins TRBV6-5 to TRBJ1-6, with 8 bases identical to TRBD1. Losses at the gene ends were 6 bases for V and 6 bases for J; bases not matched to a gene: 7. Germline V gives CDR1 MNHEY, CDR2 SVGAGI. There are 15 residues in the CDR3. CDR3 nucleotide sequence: TGTGCCAGCAGACGGGACAGGAAGACTAATTCACCCCTCCACTTT. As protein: CASRRDRKTNSPLHF.

CDR3 sequence: CASSPRVNYNSPLHF. The CDR3, as DNA: TGTGCCAGCAGCCCCCGGGTGAACTATAATTCACCCCTCCACTTT. The V call is TRBV7-2, the J call TRBJ1-6; D uncertain. The CDR3 runs to 15 residues. The V gene lost 5 bases and the J gene lost 3 bases, with 11 bases spanning the gap. The germline V gene has CDR1 SGHTA and CDR2 FQGNSA.

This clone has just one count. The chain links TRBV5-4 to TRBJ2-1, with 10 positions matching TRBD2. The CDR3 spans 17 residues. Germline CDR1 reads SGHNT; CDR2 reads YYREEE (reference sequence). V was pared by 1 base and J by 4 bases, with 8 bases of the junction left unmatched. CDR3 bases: TGTGCCAGCAGCTTGATGGCTAGCGGGAGTGTATACAATGAGCAGTTCTTC. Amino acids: CASSLMASGSVYNEQFF.

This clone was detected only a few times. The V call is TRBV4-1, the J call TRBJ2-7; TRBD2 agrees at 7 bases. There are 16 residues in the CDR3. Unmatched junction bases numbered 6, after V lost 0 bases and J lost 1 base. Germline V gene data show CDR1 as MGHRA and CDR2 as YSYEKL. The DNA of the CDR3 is TGCGCCAGCAGCCAAGATCGTGGAGCGGGGTCCTACGAGCAGTACTTC. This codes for CASSQDRGAGSYEQYF.

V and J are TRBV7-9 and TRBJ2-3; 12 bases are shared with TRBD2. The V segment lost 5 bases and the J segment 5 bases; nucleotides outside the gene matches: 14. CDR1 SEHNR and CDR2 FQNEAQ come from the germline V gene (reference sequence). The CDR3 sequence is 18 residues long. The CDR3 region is CASSPSWTSGTGGDTQYF. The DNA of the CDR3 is TGTGCCAGCAGCCCATCTTGGACTAGCGGGACGGGGGGAGATACGCAGTATTTT.